These 13 T cell receptor beta chains were sequenced from one sample in a study of blood T cell repertoires in COVID-19. Some clones are missing from TCRdb's copy, which holds only in-frame ones; the method was immunoSEQ multiplex PCR. The sample contains tens of thousands of clones, more than 75% of which appear only once. The sample taken for sequencing was peripheral blood. The origin of the receptors is a human donor with active COVID-19. The donor label of this sample is uncertain.

V gene TRBV7-9 combines with J gene TRBJ1-4; 7 positions agree with TRBD1. The CDR3 consists of 14 residues. V lost 5 bases to trimming and J lost 7 bases; unmatched junction nucleotides: 7. CDR1 and CDR2 from the germline V gene are SEHNR and FQNEAQ (reference sequence). The CDR3, as DNA: TGTGCCAGCAGCGTAAGACAGGGTGCTGAAAAACTGTTTTTT. Translated: CASSVRQGAEKLFF. Looking up the rest from reference TRBV7-9 and TRBJ1-4 gives the full variable domain: DTGVSQNPRHKITKRGQNVTFRCDPISEHNRLYWYRQTLGQGPEFLTYFQNEAQLEKSRLLSDRFSAERPKGSFSTLEIQRTEQGDSAMYLCASSVRQGAEKLFFGSGTQLSVL.

The chain carries TRBV6-5 and TRBJ2-2; tentatively, D is TRBD1 (6 bases). The V and J ends lost 6 bases and 4 bases respectively, with 15 bases between them. Germline CDR1 reads MNHEY; CDR2 reads SVGAGI. CDR3 size: 15 residues. In DNA form, the CDR3 reads TGTGCCAGCAGACCAGGACAGAAATTCACCGGGGAGCTGTTTTTT. Translating gives CASRPGQKFTGELFF.

The chain employs TRBV7-6 and TRBJ2-3, with 8 bases fitting TRBD1. The germline V gene encodes CDR1 SGHVS and CDR2 FNYEAQ. The CDR3 contains 21 residues. The V gene end was trimmed by 5 bases and the J gene end by 4 bases; junction bases not matched to a gene: 26. The CDR3 protein is CASSQGQGRDRYAMGADTQYF. The CDR3 DNA follows: TGTGCCAGCAGCCAAGGACAGGGTAGGGACAGATACGCAATGGGGGCAGATACGCAGTATTTT.

This clone turned up a few times. This chain connects TRBV11-1 to TRBJ2-7; D remains ambiguous. The germline V and J ends were trimmed by 3 bases and 5 bases, with 11 bases remaining between them. This CDR3 contains 13 residues. CDR1 and CDR2 (germline): SGHAT, FQDESV (reference sequence). The CDR3 DNA follows: TGTGCCAGCAGCTTCCCAGGCCAAGACGAGCAGTACTTC. Translation gives CASSFPGQDEQYF. Supplemented by reference TRBV11-1 and TRBJ2-7, the full variable domain reads EAEVAQSPRYKITEKSQAVAFWCDPISGHATLYWYRQILGQGPELLVQFQDESVVDDSQLPKDRFSAERLKGVDSTLKIQPAELGDSAMYLCASSFPGQDEQYFGPGTRLTVT.

The V and J genes are TRBV6-5 and TRBJ1-1, with 8 bases identical to TRBD1. The CDR3 is made up of 14 amino acids. V shed 6 bases, J shed 6 bases, and the junction held 9 bases outside the gene matches. Germline V gene lookup returns CDR1 MNHEY and CDR2 SVGAGI. The CDR3 nucleotides are TGTGCCAGCAGCCGAGGACAGGGAGGATCTGAAGCTTTCTTT. Protein sequence: CASSRGQGGSEAFF.

V usage is TRBV27 and J usage is TRBJ2-3; TRBD2 aligns across 12 bases. The J segment lost 4 bases and the V segment lost 6 bases, leaving 8 bases of the junction unmatched. The CDR3 runs to 16 residues. Germline V gene sequence: CDR1 MNHEY, CDR2 SMNVEV (reference sequence). The CDR3, as DNA: TGTGCCAGCAGATCCTGGACTAGCGGGAACGCAGATACGCAGTATTTT. Translation: CASRSWTSGNADTQYF.

CDR3 in amino acids: CASSYGTGSLKTEAFF. The CDR3 DNA sequence: TGTGCCAGCAGTTATGGGACAGGTAGTCTAAAAACTGAAGCTTTCTTT. The chain combines TRBV6-5 with TRBJ1-1; 8 nucleotides line up with TRBD1. This CDR3 has 16 residues. Germline V gene sequence: CDR1 MNHEY, CDR2 SVGAGI. V gave up 3 bases and J gave up 5 bases; unmatched junction bases: 11.

This clone has a handful of counts. The chain recombines TRBV10-3 with TRBJ1-3, with a possible D match to TRBD1 (5 bases). V shed 11 bases and J shed 1 base, with 9 bases lying between them. This CDR3 region has 12 residues. Germline loops: CDR1 ENHRY, CDR2 SYGVKD. CDR3 amino acids: CAAGGSGNTIYF. The CDR3 DNA reads as TGTGCCGCGGGGGGATCTGGAAACACCATATATTTT.

V is TRBV6-6 and J is TRBJ2-3; 7 bases align to TRBD2. Germline V gene lookup returns CDR1 MNHNY and CDR2 SVGAGI (reference sequence). CDR3 length: 16 amino acids. V trimming: 7 bases; J trimming: 0 bases; junction bases outside the gene matches: 10. CDR3 sequence reads: CASTLLGGTSTDTQYF. CDR3 coding DNA: TGTGCCAGCACTCTCCTCGGGGGGACTAGCACAGATACGCAGTATTTT.

This clone was counted between two and nine times. This chain links TRBV28 with TRBJ1-2, with D perhaps TRBD1 (5 bases). From germline, CDR1 is MDHEN and CDR2 SYDVKM. The CDR3 length is 13 residues. The V end lost 5 bases, the J end lost 4 bases, and 11 bases lay between the germline ends. This chain's CDR3 is CASSPRQLYGYTF. In DNA form, the CDR3 reads TGTGCCAGCAGTCCCAGACAGCTCTATGGCTACACCTTC.

The chain employs TRBV29-1 and TRBJ2-3; tentative D call: TRBD2 (6 bases). V lost 3 bases and J 1 base, leaving 8 bases between the germline ends. This CDR3 spans 13 amino acids. Germline V gene sequence: CDR1 SQVTM, CDR2 ANQGSEA. CDR3 residues: CSVDTGGTDTQYF. For the CDR3, the DNA is TGCAGCGTTGACACGGGGGGCACAGATACGCAGTATTTT.

CDR3 sequence reads: CASSSDRYSTDTQYF. The DNA of the CDR3 is TGTGCCAGCAGTAGCGACAGGTATAGCACAGATACGCAGTATTTT. The chain combines TRBV6-5 with TRBJ2-3; TRBD1 might be the D (6 bases). Germline V gives CDR1 MNHEY, CDR2 SVGAGI. This CDR3 spans 15 amino acids. Trimming took off 5 bases at V and 0 bases at J, with 12 bases between the two ends.

This clone was observed a handful of times. The chain carries TRBV12-5 and TRBJ2-1; D gene ambiguous. CDR1 and CDR2 (germline): LGHNT, FRNRAP. The V end was cut by 3 bases, the J end by 9 bases, with 6 bases between. The CDR3 has 11 residues. In nucleotides, the CDR3 is TGTGCTAGTGGTTTCGTCTCTGAGCAGTTCTTC. This sequence encodes CASGFVSEQFF.